Following are 26 T cell receptor beta chains from one sample sequenced in a study of shared clonotypes between healthy human individuals. Only in-frame clones appear in the TCRdb table, and some are missing; sequencing was by immunoSEQ multiplex PCR. The sample yields 2,500,000 or so clones, approximately 90% seen once. Input material: naive CD4+ T cells sorted from blood. Described subset: CD45RA+ positively selected. These receptors originate from a man younger than 35 in good health.

The chain has TRBV27 and TRBJ2-3; TRBD1 or TRBD2 may be the D gene (5 bases each). The V end lost 2 bases, the J end lost 10 bases, and 13 bases lay between the germline ends. The CDR3 consists of 13 residues. Germline loops: CDR1 MNHEY, CDR2 SMNVEV (reference sequence). The CDR3 sequence is CASSLNGAPPQYF. The CDR3, as DNA: TGTGCCAGCAGTTTAAACGGGGCTCCCCCGCAGTATTTT.

As regards this clone: This same CDR3 is encoded by further DNA sequences in the sample. V usage is TRBV5-1 and J usage is TRBJ2-1; either TRBD1 or TRBD2 may fit D (6 bases each). Between the trimmed V and J ends, which lost 4 bases and 3 bases, there was a span of 11 bases. This CDR3 has 14 amino acids. Germline V gene data show CDR1 as SGHRS and CDR2 as YFSETQ. CDR3 amino acids: CASSPRGDYNEQFF. The CDR3 region has the DNA TGCGCCAGCAGCCCAAGGGGGGACTACAATGAGCAGTTCTTC. Using reference TRBV5-1 and TRBJ2-1 for the parts outside the CDR3, the full variable domain is KAGVTQTPRYLIKTRGQQVTLSCSPISGHRSVSWYQQTPGQGLQFLFEYFSETQRNKGNFPGRFSGRQFSNSRSEMNVSTLELGDSALYLCASSPRGDYNEQFFGPGTRLTVL.

The V gene is TRBV25-1, the J gene TRBJ1-2; D gene unclear. This CDR3 region has 11 residues. CDR1 and CDR2 (germline): MGHDK, SYGVNS. Trimming removed 6 bases at V and 8 bases at J, with 10 bases between. CDR3 in amino acids: CASRELGGYTF. DNA for the CDR3: TGTGCCAGCAGGGAGTTGGGCGGCTACACCTTC.

The chain employs TRBV6-1 and TRBJ1-6; 8 positions agree with TRBD1. This CDR3 has 15 residues. The germline CDR1 and CDR2 sequences are MNHNS and SASEGT. Trimming removed 6 bases from V and 7 bases from J; junction bases left unmatched: 8. This chain's CDR3 is CASRDRDRRNSPLHF. The CDR3 DNA sequence: TGTGCCAGCAGGGACAGGGACAGGAGAAATTCACCCCTCCACTTT.

This chain uses TRBV6-5 with TRBJ1-3, with TRBD1 identical over 8 bases. The germline gives CDR1 MNHEY, CDR2 SVGAGI. The trim removed 6 bases at V and 3 bases at J, leaving 7 bases unmatched. This CDR3 comprises 15 residues. DNA of the CDR3: TGTGCCAGCAGACCACAGGGGGGTAATGGAAACACCATATATTTT. Protein sequence: CASRPQGGNGNTIYF.

This chain connects TRBV6-5 to TRBJ1-6; unclear D gene. CDR3 length equals 15 residues. Germline CDR1 MNHEY, CDR2 SVGAGI. Trimming stripped 2 bases from V and 10 bases from J, with 15 bases between. The CDR3 DNA reads as TGTGCCAGCAGTTACGATTATACAGCGGGATCACCCCTCCACTTT. It is translated as CASSYDYTAGSPLHF.

This rearrangement joins TRBV11-3 to TRBJ2-2; 10 nucleotides match TRBD1. The CDR3 has 17 amino acids. The germline gives CDR1 SGHNT, CDR2 YENEEA. V lost 4 bases to trimming and J lost 7 bases; unmatched junction nucleotides: 12. The chain's CDR3 is CASSSGDRGGHIGELFF. CDR3 bases: TGTGCCAGCAGCTCAGGGGACAGGGGAGGACATATCGGGGAGCTGTTTTTT.

This chain connects TRBV7-9 to TRBJ1-4; the D is unclear. V was trimmed by 5 bases and J by 8 bases, leaving 9 bases between them. The germline gives CDR1 SEHNR, CDR2 FQNEAQ (reference sequence). CDR3 length equals 12 residues. CDR3 sequence: CASSRMGEKLFF. The CDR3 DNA reads TGTGCCAGCAGCCGCATGGGGGAAAAACTGTTTTTT.

The chain uses TRBV30 and TRBJ1-2; tentatively, D is TRBD1 (6 bases). Trimming took 0 bases from V and 3 from J, leaving 14 bases between them. The germline CDR1 and CDR2 sequences are GTSNPN and SVGIG (reference sequence). CDR3 length: 15 residues. This CDR3 is CAWSVLGTWDYGYTF. Written as DNA, the CDR3 is TGTGCCTGGAGTGTACTTGGGACATGGGACTATGGCTACACCTTC.

V and J are TRBV4-3 and TRBJ1-1; D remains unclear. Germline V gene data show CDR1 as LGHNA and CDR2 as YSLEER. The CDR3 is 14 residues long. Trimming shortened V by 4 bases and J by 7 bases, and 16 bases separated the two germline ends. CDR3 loop: CASSRRDGFYEAFF. CDR3 nucleotides: TGCGCCAGCAGCCGCAGAGACGGATTCTATGAAGCTTTCTTT.

As regards this clone: The sample holds other DNA sequences that translate to the same CDR3. This chain uses TRBV2 with TRBJ2-7; 9 nucleotides align to TRBD1. The CDR3 is made up of 14 amino acids. Germline CDR1 reads SNHLY; CDR2 reads FYNNEI. The trim removed 3 bases at V and 1 base at J, leaving 1 base unmatched. The CDR3 DNA reads as TGTGCCAGCAGTGAGGGGACAGGGTCCTACGAGCAGTACTTC. Protein sequence: CASSEGTGSYEQYF.

Here the CDR3 DNA reads TGTGCCAGCAGTCACCGGACAGGGGAGAGTTCACCCCTCCACTTT. Encoded protein: CASSHRTGESSPLHF. The rearrangement joins TRBV6-6 to TRBJ1-6; the match to TRBD1 covers 9 bases. This CDR3 is built from 15 residues. Unmatched junction bases numbered 8, after V lost 5 bases and J lost 9 bases. Germline V CDR1 and CDR2: MNHNY, SVGAGI (reference sequence).

The V call is TRBV7-8, the J call TRBJ2-3, with 8 bases identical to TRBD2. V dropped 5 bases and J dropped 11; count of bases not matched to a gene: 18. Germline CDR1 reads SGHVS; CDR2 reads FQNEAQ. The CDR3 has 16 amino acids. The CDR3 DNA is TGTGCCAGCAGCCCCTCGGGGCTAGCGGGCCTCCTGGGGCAGTATTTT. Residues: CASSPSGLAGLLGQYF.

This clone appeared once. The rearrangement uses TRBV6-5 and TRBJ2-7, with a possible D match to TRBD2 (6 bases). V dropped 6 bases and J dropped 2 bases, with 14 bases sitting between them. This CDR3 region has 14 residues. Looked up from germline, CDR1 is MNHEY and CDR2 is SVGAGI. The CDR3 loop is CASSVGLKAYEQYF. The CDR3 DNA sequence: TGTGCCAGCAGCGTGGGACTCAAAGCCTACGAGCAGTACTTC.

J is TRBJ2-1 and V is TRBV19, with 15 bases fitting TRBD2. J lost 7 bases, V lost 5 bases, and 9 bases had no gene match. Per the germline V gene, CDR1 is LNHDA and CDR2 is SQIVND (reference sequence). The CDR3 extends over 17 amino acids. CDR3 residues: CASSSLGLAGGWNEQFF. CDR3 sequence (DNA): TGTGCCAGTAGTTCCCTGGGACTAGCGGGGGGATGGAATGAGCAGTTCTTC.

In its sample, this clone was seen a few times. The chain is built from TRBV30 and TRBJ1-1; D gene unclear. Trimming took 3 bases from V and 0 from J, leaving 8 bases between them. CDR3 length: 13 residues. Per germline, CDR1 GTSNPN and CDR2 SVGIG (reference sequence). Here the CDR3 reads CAWRPTLNTEAFF. In nucleotides, the CDR3 is TGTGCCTGGAGGCCGACATTGAACACTGAAGCTTTCTTT.

The chain links TRBV15 to TRBJ2-6, with TRBD1 matching 8 bases. This CDR3 is 17 amino acids long. Germline CDR1 LNHNV, CDR2 YYDKDF (reference sequence). V dropped 4 bases and J dropped 2; count of bases not matched to a gene: 7. The CDR3: CATSKWTGKAGANVLTF. The CDR3 nucleotides are TGTGCCACCAGCAAGTGGACAGGGAAAGCTGGGGCCAACGTCCTGACTTTC. The variable domain in full, completed from reference TRBV15 and TRBJ2-6, reads DAMVIQNPRYQVTQFGKPVTLSCSQTLNHNVMYWYQQKSSQAPKLLFHYYDKDFNNEADTPDNFQSRRPNTSFCFLDIRSPGLGDTAMYLCATSKWTGKAGANVLTFGAGSRLTVL.

As to this clone: Other DNA sequences in this sample translate to the same CDR3. The V gene is TRBV19, the J gene TRBJ1-5, with D hard to call. Trimming removed 1 base at V and 1 base at J, with 5 bases between. The CDR3 has 14 amino acids. Germline CDR1 and CDR2: LNHDA and SQIVND (reference sequence). The CDR3 loop is CASSIVGSNQPQHF. CDR3 in DNA: TGTGCCAGTAGTATAGTGGGCAGCAATCAGCCCCAGCATTTT. The variable domain in full, with the rest retrieved from reference TRBV19 and TRBJ1-5, is DGGITQSPKYLFRKEGQNVTLSCEQNLNHDAMYWYRQDPGQGLRLIYYSQIVNDFQKGDIAEGYSVSREKKESFPLTVTSAQKNPTAFYLCASSIVGSNQPQHFGDGTRLSIL.

The rearrangement uses TRBV9 and TRBJ2-3; 9 bases are a match to TRBD1. Germline loops: CDR1 SGDLS, CDR2 YYNGEE. This CDR3 contains 20 residues. V lost 2 bases and J lost 0; bases outside the gene matches: 16. The CDR3 protein is CASSVRTGAQSPRSTDTQYF. DNA for the CDR3: TGTGCCAGCAGCGTGCGGACAGGGGCTCAATCACCTAGAAGCACAGATACGCAGTATTTT.

The rearrangement joins TRBV9 to TRBJ2-1; D is undetermined. The CDR3 has 12 residues. Per germline, CDR1 SGDLS and CDR2 YYNGEE. Trimming shortened V by 3 bases and J by 7 bases, and 8 bases separated the two germline ends. The CDR3 protein is CASSATVNEQFF. The CDR3 region has the DNA TGTGCCAGCAGCGCCACAGTGAATGAGCAGTTCTTC.

The chain couples TRBV10-3 to TRBJ2-3; 7 bases agree with TRBD2. V shed 6 bases and J 1 base; nucleotides not matched to a gene: 10. The CDR3 spans 16 residues. Germline CDR1 ENHRY, CDR2 SYGVKD. The CDR3 DNA is TGTGCCATCAGCGGACTAGGGGAACGGGGCACAGATACGCAGTATTTT. Its protein product is CAISGLGERGTDTQYF.

The genes are TRBV6-1 and TRBJ1-5; no definite D call. V lost 3 bases to trimming and J lost 3 bases, with 15 bases between them. The CDR3 runs 16 residues. Germline lookup yields CDR1 MNHNS and CDR2 SASEGT. The CDR3 bases are TGTGCCAGCAGTGAGGCAAAGCAAGCGCCCAATCAGCCCCAGCATTTT. Its translation: CASSEAKQAPNQPQHF.

The chain joins TRBV27 to TRBJ1-2, with 7 positions matching TRBD1. There are 15 residues in the CDR3. V lost 6 bases to trimming and J lost 2 bases; unmatched junction nucleotides: 9. Germline V lookup: CDR1 MNHEY, CDR2 SMNVEV (reference sequence). CDR3 sequence reads: CASSFRRDRNYGYTF. The CDR3 bases are TGTGCCAGCAGCTTTAGGAGGGACAGAAACTATGGCTACACCTTC.

The chain joins TRBV23-1 to TRBJ2-7; no definite D call. TRBV23-1 is an ORF, and what it does is uncertain. Trimming stripped 0 bases from V and 6 bases from J, with 15 bases between. The CDR3 extends over 15 amino acids. The CDR3 is CASSQSSGPYREQYF. The DNA of the CDR3 is TGCGCCAGCAGTCAATCGTCGGGCCCTTACCGCGAGCAGTACTTC.

The chain uses TRBV7-8 and TRBJ2-7, with a tentative D call TRBD1 (5 bases). Between the trimmed V and J ends, which lost 5 bases and 12 bases, there was a span of 26 bases. CDR1 and CDR2 from the germline V gene are SGHVS and FQNEAQ. This CDR3 comprises 15 residues. The CDR3 sequence is CASSPAFPTVLDRYF. CDR3 coding DNA: TGTGCCAGCAGCCCAGCTTTCCCGACAGTCCTGGATCGGTACTTC.

The chain links TRBV28 to TRBJ2-7; D gene uncertain. This CDR3 comprises 14 residues. Germline assignment: CDR1 MDHEN and CDR2 SYDVKM. V shed 6 bases and J shed 0 bases, with 12 bases lying between them. CDR3 in amino acids: CASSFWVSSYEQYF. The DNA for the CDR3 is TGTGCCAGCAGCTTCTGGGTTTCCTCCTACGAGCAGTACTTC.